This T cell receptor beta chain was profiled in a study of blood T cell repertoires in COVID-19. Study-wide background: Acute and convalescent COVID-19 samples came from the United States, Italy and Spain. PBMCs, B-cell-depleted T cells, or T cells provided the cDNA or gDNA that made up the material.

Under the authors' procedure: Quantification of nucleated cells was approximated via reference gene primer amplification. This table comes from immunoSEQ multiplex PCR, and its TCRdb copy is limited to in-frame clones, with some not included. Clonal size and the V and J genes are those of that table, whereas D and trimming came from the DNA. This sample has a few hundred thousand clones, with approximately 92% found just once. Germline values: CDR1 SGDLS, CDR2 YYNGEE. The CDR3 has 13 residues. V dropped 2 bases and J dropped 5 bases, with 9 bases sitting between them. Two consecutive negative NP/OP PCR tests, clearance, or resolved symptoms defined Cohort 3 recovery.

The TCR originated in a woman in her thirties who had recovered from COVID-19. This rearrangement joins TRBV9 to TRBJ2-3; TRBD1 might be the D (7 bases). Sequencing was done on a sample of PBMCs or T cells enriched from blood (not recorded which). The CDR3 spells CASSVQGGDTQYF. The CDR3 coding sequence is TGTGCCAGCAGCGTGCAGGGGGGAGATACGCAGTATTTT.